Given below is one TCR beta chain in context. The antigen it binds to is not known. There are no base qualities to consult, and no much larger clone falls within one base. Trimming accounts for 6 bases at V and 3 bases at J, while the number of junction bases matched to no gene is 13. The CDR3 measures 17 amino acids from cysteine to phenylalanine. The CDR3 DNA has 51 bases and is translated from base 1. CDR1 is given as LNHNV and CDR2 as YYDKDF, both from the germline V gene (reference sequence). Participants in the prospective study were enrolled through a virtual design, were aged about 18 to 100 years, and lived in 20 to 30 United States geographic areas. In the prospective study, cohorts were assigned on the basis of participant-reported clinical history obtained from a screening survey and a study questionnaire. For ImmuneRACE Cohort 3, a participant was defined as recovered based on two consecutive negative NP/OP PCR tests, clearance by a healthcare professional, or resolution of symptoms. In the prospective study, mobile phlebotomists collected whole blood, serum and a nasopharyngeal or oropharyngeal swab from each participant. Over a 2-month period, participants in the prospective study had the option of providing additional blood draws and questionnaires. Blood samples from the prospective study were shipped frozen or at room temperature prior to DNA extraction.

This record comes from a study of blood T cell repertoires in COVID-19 (TCRdb year 2020). Notes on the research overall: Samples from collaborators originated in the United States, Italy and Spain and spanned both the acute and convalescent phases of COVID-19. The prospective study material was composed of cDNA or gDNA derived from T cells, B-cell-depleted T cells, or PBMCs. Subjects who had been exposed to COVID-19, were actively infected with it, or had recovered from it provided the deeply sampled blood TCRbeta repertoires that made up the dataset. A freely available public database, intended as a resource for researchers studying the immune response to SARS-CoV-2, is where the repertoires were released. The samples were drawn from two sources: the first 160 participants of the ongoing ImmuneRACE study, and 1,200 or so subjects contributed by 6 global collaborators. Nearly every sample came with metadata listing a de-identified subject ID, COVID-19 status, age in years and sex. HLA class I and class II types, where available, came from metadata supplied by the sample provider rather than from assay-based typing. Overall study outcomes, separate from this receptor: How much clinical and demographic metadata was included differed by source and by participant, and the metadata was provided uncurated.

TCRbeta CDR3 regions were amplified from genomic DNA by means of the immunoSEQ Assay, a bias-controlled multiplex PCR. From the authors' description of their analysis: The number of nucleated cells in each sample was estimated from the amplification of reference gene primers within the assay. To quantify the absolute abundance of each unique TCRbeta CDR3 rearrangement, sequence reads were collapsed and filtered. Productive Simpson clonality was computed per sample as the square root of Simpson's diversity index over productive rearrangements. This is the immuneACCESS table as TCRdb keeps it, with only in-frame sequences that have V and J called. A part of the clones is gone; compared with another copy, unresolved V genes explain less than half, and the rest is unexplained. The V and J calls and clone size are taken from that table; D and trimming were inferred from the DNA. The sample table holds around 290,000 clones, of which around nine tenths were seen once. The ten largest clones capture approximately 2.5% of the sample.

The receptor was isolated from a woman aged 18-35 years who had recovered from COVID-19. What was sequenced was PBMCs or T cells enriched from blood (not recorded which). The V and J genes are TRBV15 and TRBJ1-4; the junction holds 7 bases that match TRBD1. The CDR3 reads CATRPSTGVGPNEKLFF. The sequenced DNA is TGTGCCACCAGACCCAGTACAGGGGTCGGGCCTAATGAAAAACTGTTTTTT.